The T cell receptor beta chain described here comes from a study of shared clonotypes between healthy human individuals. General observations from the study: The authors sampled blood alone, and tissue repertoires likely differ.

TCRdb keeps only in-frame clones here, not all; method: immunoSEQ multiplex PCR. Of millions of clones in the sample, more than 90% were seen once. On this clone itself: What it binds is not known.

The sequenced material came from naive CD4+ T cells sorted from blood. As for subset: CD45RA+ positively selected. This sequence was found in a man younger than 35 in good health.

CDR3: CASSLRPPTGPSFSYEQYF. Written as DNA, the CDR3 is TGTGCCAGCAGCTTAAGGCCTCCGACAGGCCCTTCTTTCTCCTACGAGCAGTACTTC. This chain connects TRBV7-6 to TRBJ2-5, with D possibly TRBD1 on 6 matching bases. Judging by the DNA end, TRBJ2-7 fits better; the J call may be wrong. The CDR3 has 19 amino acids. Germline CDR1 is SGHVS and CDR2 is FNYEAQ.